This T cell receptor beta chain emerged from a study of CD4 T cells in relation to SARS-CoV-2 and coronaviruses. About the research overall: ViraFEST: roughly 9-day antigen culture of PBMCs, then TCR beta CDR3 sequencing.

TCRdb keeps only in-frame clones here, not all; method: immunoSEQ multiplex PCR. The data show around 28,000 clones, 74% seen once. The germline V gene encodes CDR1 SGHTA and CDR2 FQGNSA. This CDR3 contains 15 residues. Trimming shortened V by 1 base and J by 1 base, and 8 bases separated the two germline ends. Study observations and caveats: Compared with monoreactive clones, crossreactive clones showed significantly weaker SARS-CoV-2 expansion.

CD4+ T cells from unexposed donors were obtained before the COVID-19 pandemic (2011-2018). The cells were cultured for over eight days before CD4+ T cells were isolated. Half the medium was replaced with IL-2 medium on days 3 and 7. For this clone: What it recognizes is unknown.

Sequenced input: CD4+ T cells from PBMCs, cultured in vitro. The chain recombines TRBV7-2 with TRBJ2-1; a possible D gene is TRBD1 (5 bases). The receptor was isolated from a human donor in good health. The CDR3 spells CASSLVAGSYNEQFF. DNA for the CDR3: TGTGCCAGCAGCTTAGTGGCAGGGTCCTACAATGAGCAGTTCTTC.